This paragraph reports one T cell receptor (beta chain). This sample is drawn from a study of blood T cell repertoires in COVID-19. Profiling relied on immunoSEQ multiplex PCR, and the TCRdb table lists in-frame clones only, not all of them. The table shows 190,000 or so clones, with about 88% occurring only once. Germline V gives CDR1 MDHEN, CDR2 SYDVKM. This CDR3 spans 14 amino acids. V was trimmed by 7 bases and J by 7 bases, leaving 17 bases between them. The genes are TRBV28 and TRBJ1-5; D may be TRBD1 (5 bases). The sample consisted of peripheral blood. This receptor was obtained from a man aged 40-49 years with active or convalescent COVID-19. The CDR3: CASTPPGLHQPQHF. CDR3 DNA sequence: TGTGCCAGCACCCCCCCAGGGCTACACCAGCCCCAGCATTTT.